The following is a TCR beta chain sequence with its context. Its antigen is currently unknown. Via MiXCR, TCRdb re-called the reads, giving one row per CDR3 protein. The sample has about 500,000 distinct CDR3 sequences; 33% are singletons. Trimming left V 5 bases short and J 1 base short, with 13 bases between. Germline loops: CDR1 SGHTA, CDR2 FQGNSA. This CDR3 has 15 amino acids. The data derive from a study of T cell repertoires in cytomegalovirus infection. Study-wide background: CMV epitopes in the study were HLA-C-restricted (recently identified) and HLA-B-restricted (well studied). Indications came from public TCR beta signatures; they pointed to CMV infection and to a matching HLA type. Study-level findings and limits: Ex vivo, HLA-C-restricted CMV-specific TCR beta clonotypes prevailed over the rest of the response. Frequencies of public TCR beta families were cumulated, and this identified carriers of CMV plus the relevant HLA.

The chain combines TRBV7-2 with TRBJ2-3; D may be TRBD2 (6 bases). Material: cultured PBMCs, obtained from culture after CMV antigen stimulation. This clonotype originated in a human donor in good health (CMV status not recorded). Some clones in this sample may be carry-over from other donors' samples. In DNA, the CDR3 is TGTGCCAGCAGCCTGGGGGGTGTTGGCACAGATACGCAGTATTTT. Its translation is CASSLGGVGTDTQYF. The variable domain in full, with the rest retrieved from reference TRBV7-2 and TRBJ2-3, is GAGVSQSPSNKVTEKGKDVELRCDPISGHTALYWYRQSLGQGLEFLIYFQGNSAPDKSGLPSDRFSAERTGGSVSTLTIQRTQQEDSAVYLCASSLGGVGTDTQYFGPGTRLTVL.